This T cell receptor beta chain was recorded in a study of vaccination effects on CD4 cells after COVID-19. Background on the study: It was a median of 72 days after the second dose that post-vaccine samples were obtained. Study outcomes and limitations: Few convalescent patients and no early post-infection timepoints were included in the study.

Method: immunoSEQ multiplex PCR; TCRdb's copy keeps in-frame clones and lacks some. The table records roughly 71,000 clones, about 80% of them present only once. Of note for this clone: Its specificity is not known.

Expansion with viral peptide pools was applied to antigen-specific CD4+ T cells by the ViraFEST assay prior to sequencing. Isolation of CD4+ T cells took place after about 10 days of culture. Either the BNT162b2 or mRNA-1273 vaccine was given to participants in two doses. Both day 3 and day 7 saw half the medium replaced with IL-2 medium. CDR3 size: 11 residues. Trimming removed 4 bases from V and 9 bases from J, with 10 bases in between. Germline V CDR1 and CDR2: SQVTM, ANQGSEA. The chain carries TRBV29-1 and TRBJ2-1; no reliable D call. The material was CD4+ T cells from PBMCs cultured with HCoV-229E spike peptides, obtained after COVID-19 vaccination. The receptor was derived from a human donor who received a COVID-19 vaccine. The CDR3 sequence: CSVASLGEQFF. In nucleotides, the CDR3 is TGCAGCGTTGCGTCTCTCGGTGAGCAGTTCTTC.